The entry that follows covers one T cell receptor beta chain sequence. Antigen: not known. This CDR3 is built from 20 residues. The germline V gene has CDR1 MNHEY and CDR2 SMNVEV (reference sequence). Trimming took off 3 bases at V and 3 bases at J, with 24 bases between the two ends. As defined, naive CD8 cells were CD45RO-negative and positively selected for CCR7, with terminally differentiated effector memory CD45RA+ cells excluded. Donors had no recently reported acute infections or vaccinations and were HIV-negative. The data were taken from a study of shared clonotypes between healthy human individuals. The assay was immunoSEQ multiplex PCR, and TCRdb's table has in-frame clones only and misses some. Of approximately 1.9 million clones in the sample, over 85% were seen once. General study results and limits: Sequencing depth was expected to affect clonotype sharing among donors.

The origin of this receptor is a man between 18 and 35 years old in good health. Some clones in this sample may be carry-over from other donors' samples. The chain recombines TRBV27 with TRBJ2-6, with D possibly TRBD2 on 6 matching bases. Source material: naive CD8+ T cells from PBMCs. The CDR3 nucleotides read TGTGCCAGCAGTTTTCGGGACTCCGGACTAAACGTAGTTGGGGCCAACGTCCTGACTTTC. It yields the protein CASSFRDSGLNVVGANVLTF.